The rows below give T cell receptor beta chains drawn from one sample of a study of T cells in Graves' hyperthyroidism and ophthalmopathy. TCRdb reanalysed the multiplex PCR reads using MiXCR and keeps one entry per CDR3 protein. The table includes 500,000 to 750,000 distinct CDR3 sequences, 15% to 19% detected once. What was sequenced was blood. The receptors were gathered from a woman aged 30 to 39 with Graves' hyperthyroidism. Each CDR3 is given with its conserved first and last residue. A D gene is named only where the DNA matches it firmly. Clone size appears in some rows only: once, few, many, or a class for an expanded clone.

v_call	clone_size	j_call	d_call	cdr3_aa	cdr3_nt
TRBV12-3/TRBV12-4	few	TRBJ2-1	.	CASSSNVGEQFF	TGTGCCAGCAGTTCGAACGTCGGTGAGCAGTTCTTC
TRBV4-2	.	TRBJ1-2	.	CASSQTGPNYGYTF	TGTGCCAGCAGCCAGACTGGCCCCAACTATGGCTACACCTTC
TRBV28	many	TRBJ2-7	TRBD1	CASRATGENWYEQYF	TGTGCCAGCAGAGCCACAGGGGAGAATTGGTACGAGCAGTACTTC
TRBV6-1	.	TRBJ1-5	.	CASSGELGMGNQPQHF	TGTGCCAGCAGTGGAGAATTGGGAATGGGGAATCAGCCCCAGCATTTT
TRBV6-1	.	TRBJ2-3	.	CASSVFGTSTDTQYF	TGTGCCAGCAGTGTTTTCGGGACTAGCACAGATACGCAGTATTTT
TRBV20-1	.	TRBJ2-1	.	CSARVREKQFF	TGCAGTGCTAGAGTCCGGGAGAAGCAGTTCTTC
TRBV5-6	many	TRBJ2-3	TRBD2	CASSPGLADFTDTQYF	TGCGCCAGCAGCCCGGGACTAGCGGATTTCACAGATACGCAGTATTTT
TRBV7-2	.	TRBJ2-1	TRBD2	CASSLPPSGSSYNEQFF	TGTGCCAGCAGCCTACCCCCTAGCGGGAGCTCCTACAATGAGCAGTTCTTC
TRBV7-9	many	TRBJ2-7	TRBD2	CASSRSRTSGNYEQYF	TGTGCCAGCAGCCGATCTCGGACTAGCGGGAACTACGAGCAGTACTTC
TRBV2	many	TRBJ1-5	.	CASSEGGGEQPQHF	TGTGCCAGCAGTGAAGGAGGGGGAGAACAGCCCCAGCATTTT
TRBV11-2	many	TRBJ2-7	.	CASSRTASYEQYF	TGTGCCAGCAGCCGGACAGCCTCCTACGAGCAGTACTTC
TRBV7-9	.	TRBJ2-3	TRBD2	CASSLDLAGVTDTQYF	TGTGCCAGCAGCTTAGACCTAGCGGGAGTCACAGATACGCAGTATTTT
TRBV3-1	many	TRBJ1-2	TRBD1	CASSQQGQGALWYGYTF	TGTGCCAGCAGCCAACAGGGACAGGGGGCTCTCTGGTATGGCTACACCTTC
TRBV7-2	many	TRBJ1-1	.	CASSLAQTETNTEAFF	TGTGCCAGCAGCTTAGCGCAGACGGAAACGAACACTGAAGCTTTCTTT
TRBV20-1	many	TRBJ2-7	TRBD2	CSANGGGGTKVYEQYF	TGCAGTGCTAACGGAGGCGGAGGGACTAAGGTTTACGAGCAGTACTTC
TRBV5-1	many	TRBJ2-1	.	CASSLVAASYNEQFF	TGCGCCAGCAGCTTGGTAGCAGCGTCCTACAATGAGCAGTTCTTC
TRBV4-3	.	TRBJ1-1	TRBD1	CASSLKQGFGFSTEAFF	TGCGCCAGCAGCCTTAAACAGGGGTTCGGCTTTAGCACTGAAGCTTTCTTT
TRBV12-5	many	TRBJ1-2	.	CASGFQVGQGIDGYTF	TGTGCTAGTGGTTTTCAAGTCGGACAAGGGATCGATGGCTACACCTTC
TRBV7-3	many	TRBJ1-1	TRBD1	CASKQTGGVTEAFF	TGTGCCAGCAAACAAACAGGGGGCGTCACTGAAGCTTTCTTT
TRBV11-2	many	TRBJ2-7	TRBD2	CASSRISGRALEQYF	TGTGCCAGCAGCCGTATCAGCGGGAGGGCGCTCGAGCAGTACTTC
TRBV27	many	TRBJ2-2	.	CASSLVPGELFF	TGTGCCAGCAGCTTAGTTCCCGGGGAGCTGTTTTTT
TRBV13	many	TRBJ2-5	TRBD1	CASSSTGGRETQYF	TGTGCCAGCAGCTCGACAGGGGGTAGGGAGACCCAGTACTTC
TRBV27	few	TRBJ1-1	.	CASSSAGRAFF	TGTGCCAGCAGTTCGGCAGGGAGGGCTTTCTTT
TRBV29-1	many	TRBJ1-1	TRBD1	CSVQTGGEAFF	TGCAGCGTGCAGACAGGGGGGGAAGCTTTCTTT
TRBV14	.	TRBJ2-2	.	CASSQKTGPLWDTGELFF	TGTGCCAGCAGCCAAAAGACAGGCCCCCTCTGGGACACCGGGGAGCTGTTTTTT
TRBV5-1	few	TRBJ1-5	TRBD1	CASSLGTENQPQHF	TGCGCCAGCAGCCTCGGGACAGAGAATCAGCCCCAGCATTTT
TRBV4-1	.	TRBJ1-2	.	CASSQGPARRKMDGYTF	TGCGCCAGCAGCCAAGGACCCGCGCGGAGAAAAATGGATGGCTACACCTTC
TRBV6-1	many	TRBJ2-2	.	CASGRDLNTGELFF	TGTGCCAGTGGAAGGGATCTAAACACCGGGGAGCTGTTTTTT
TRBV15	.	TRBJ1-1	.	CATSREWSNTGAFF	TGTGCCACCAGCAGAGAATGGTCTAACACTGGAGCTTTCTTT
TRBV10-3	.	TRBJ2-2	.	CAIREGSGELFF	TGTGCCATCAGGGAGGGTTCGGGGGAGCTGTTTTTT
TRBV7-6	many	TRBJ1-1	.	CASSFQGTTTEAFF	TGTGCCAGCAGCTTCCAGGGAACAACGACTGAAGCTTTCTTT
TRBV7-2	many	TRBJ2-1	TRBD2	CASSFGGFNEQFF	TGTGCCAGCAGCTTCGGGGGGTTCAATGAGCAGTTCTTC
TRBV20-1	many	TRBJ1-1	.	CSARVTNTEAFF	TGCAGTGCTAGAGTCACGAACACTGAAGCTTTCTTT
TRBV5-1	few	TRBJ1-2	.	CASSLRPQANYGYTF	TGCGCCAGCAGCTTGAGGCCACAAGCTAACTATGGCTACACCTTC
TRBV11-3	many	TRBJ2-1	.	CASSLDRVGSTYNEQFF	TGTGCCAGCAGCTTAGATCGGGTAGGGAGCACCTACAATGAGCAGTTCTTC
TRBV6-2/TRBV6-3	many	TRBJ1-5	.	CASSPPTAPQHF	TGTGCCAGCAGTCCTCCGACAGCGCCCCAGCATTTT
TRBV4-2	few	TRBJ2-1	TRBD2	CASSQALAGGGSYNEQFF	TGTGCCAGCAGCCAAGCCCTAGCGGGAGGAGGGTCCTACAATGAGCAGTTCTTC
TRBV6-2/TRBV6-3	many	TRBJ2-7	.	CASRRAGGYEQYF	TGTGCCAGCAGGAGGGCAGGTGGGTACGAGCAGTACTTC
TRBV19	many	TRBJ1-2	.	CASKRDVVGGEDGYTF	TGTGCCAGCAAACGAGACGTGGTTGGCGGCGAGGATGGCTACACCTTC
TRBV5-5	many	TRBJ1-1	.	CASSRARNTEAFF	TGTGCCAGCAGTCGTGCCCGGAACACTGAAGCTTTCTTT
TRBV29-1	.	TRBJ1-2	.	CSVLTFHYTF	TGCAGCGTTTTAACCTTCCACTACACCTTC